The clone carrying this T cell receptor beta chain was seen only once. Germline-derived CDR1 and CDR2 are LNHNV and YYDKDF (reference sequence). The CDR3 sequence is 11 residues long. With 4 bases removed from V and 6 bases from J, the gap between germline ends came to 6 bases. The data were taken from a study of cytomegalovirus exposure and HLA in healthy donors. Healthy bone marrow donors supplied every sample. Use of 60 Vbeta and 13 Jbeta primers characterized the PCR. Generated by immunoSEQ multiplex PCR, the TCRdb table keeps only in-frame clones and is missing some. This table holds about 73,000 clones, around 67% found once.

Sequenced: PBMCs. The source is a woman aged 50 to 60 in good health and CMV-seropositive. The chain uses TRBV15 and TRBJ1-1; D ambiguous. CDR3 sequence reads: CATSTFAEAFF. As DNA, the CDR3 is TGTGCCACCAGCACGTTCGCTGAAGCTTTCTTT.